This entry features one T cell receptor beta chain sequence. Antigen specificity is unknown. Primers for the PCR totalled 60 Vbeta and 13 Jbeta. Data came from immunoSEQ multiplex PCR; TCRdb stores just in-frame clones and leaves some out. Of about 85,000 clones in the sample, approximately 80% are singletons; the top ten hold less than 40%. The data were obtained in a study of cytomegalovirus exposure and HLA in healthy donors. The CDR3 sequence is 14 residues long. With 2 bases clipped from V and 6 bases from J, the junction kept 6 bases outside the gene matches. Per the germline V gene, CDR1 is ENHRY and CDR2 is SYGVKD. Whole-study results and caveats: Later analysis placed DRB1 highest and HLA-C lowest in TCR association rates, which differed by HLA locus. There were several of the most significant clusters that appeared linked to common viral pathogens in a later analysis.

This TCR was sampled from a man in his forties or fifties in good health and CMV-seropositive. The V call is TRBV10-3, the J call TRBJ2-7, with 8 bases fitting TRBD1. Specimen: PBMCs. CDR3 DNA sequence: TGTGCCATCAGTGAGCTAGGACAGGGTAGCGAGCAGTACTTC. Its translation: CAISELGQGSEQYF.